The T cell receptor beta chain described here comes from a study of monozygotic twins with inflammatory bowel disease. Study observations and caveats: Patients with IBD had less TCRbeta diversity (inverse Simpson) than their healthy co-twins.

Regarding this clonotype: Its antigen is currently unknown.

There are 16 residues in the CDR3. Germline V gene data show CDR1 as SGHTA and CDR2 as FQGNSA. Template switching added UMIs carrying a 6-nucleotide sample barcode. TCRdb re-called the 5' RACE reads; every CDR3 protein appears as one record, without DNA. The listing records approximately 200,000 distinct CDR3 sequences. The sequenced material came from blood. The TCR was taken from a human donor with ulcerative colitis or Crohn's disease, or a healthy co-twin of an affected twin (not recorded which). The V call is TRBV7-2, the J call TRBJ2-2; no DNA is available, so the TRBD2 call from TCRdb remains unchecked. The CDR3 loop reads CASSFLSGGASGELFF.